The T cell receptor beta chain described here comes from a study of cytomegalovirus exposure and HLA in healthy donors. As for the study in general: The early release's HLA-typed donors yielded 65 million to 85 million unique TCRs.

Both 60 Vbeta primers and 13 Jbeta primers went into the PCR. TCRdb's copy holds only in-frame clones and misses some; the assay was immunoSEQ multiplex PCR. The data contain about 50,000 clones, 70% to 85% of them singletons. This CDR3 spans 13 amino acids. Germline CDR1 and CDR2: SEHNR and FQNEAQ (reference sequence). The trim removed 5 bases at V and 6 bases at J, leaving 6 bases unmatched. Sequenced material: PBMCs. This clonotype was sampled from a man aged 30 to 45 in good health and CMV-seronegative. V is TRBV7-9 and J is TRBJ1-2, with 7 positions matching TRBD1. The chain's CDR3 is CASSVGTANGYTF. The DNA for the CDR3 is TGTGCCAGCAGCGTTGGGACAGCCAATGGCTACACCTTC.